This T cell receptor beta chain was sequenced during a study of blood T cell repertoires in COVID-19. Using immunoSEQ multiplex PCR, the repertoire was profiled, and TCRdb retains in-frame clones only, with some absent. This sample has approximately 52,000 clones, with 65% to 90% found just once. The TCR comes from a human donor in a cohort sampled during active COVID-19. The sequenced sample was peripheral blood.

The CDR3 region has the DNA TGTGCCAGCAGTTTATCGGGGACAGGGGGAAGGGGTGGCTACACCTTC. Its protein product is CASSLSGTGGRGGYTF. The V gene is TRBV27, the J gene TRBJ1-2, with 11 positions matching TRBD1. CDR1 and CDR2 (germline): MNHEY, SMNVEV (reference sequence). V dropped 0 bases and J dropped 7; count of bases not matched to a gene: 7. The CDR3 totals 16 residues.